The 17 T cell receptor beta chains in this list originate from one sample, sequenced in a study of blood T cells in healthy people across ages. Then a second PCR, running roughly 7 to 11 cycles, was carried out with a sample-barcoded 5' primer and a J-beta primer mix. One entry per CDR3 protein, called by TCRdb with MiXCR from the 5' RACE reads. Among about 1.7 million distinct CDR3 sequences, about 28% were seen once, and the ten largest hold less than 9.5%. The sequencing sample was made of blood. These receptors were collected from a woman aged 30 to 39 in good health.

This clonotype came up many times. The chain links TRBV5-5 to TRBJ2-7; 12 bases line up with TRBD2. The germline V gene has CDR1 SGHKS and CDR2 YYEKEE (reference sequence). V was clipped by 4 bases and J by 2 bases; unmatched bases: 4. The CDR3 loop spans 15 amino acids. The CDR3 here is CASSPLAGGAYEQYF. CDR3 sequence (DNA): TGTGCCAGCAGCCCTCTAGCGGGAGGGGCCTACGAGCAGTACTTC.

This clonotype was detected a few times. V is TRBV7-2 and J is TRBJ2-7; 11 bases map to TRBD2. CDR1 is SGHTA, CDR2 FQGNSA, per germline. The CDR3 is made up of 17 amino acids. V shed 0 bases, J shed 3 bases, and the junction held 7 bases outside the gene matches. The CDR3 DNA follows: TGTGCCAGCAGCTTAGCCTACCTAGCGGGGGGAAACTACGAGCAGTACTTC. It translates to CASSLAYLAGGNYEQYF.

V is TRBV27 and J is TRBJ2-5; a weak D match, TRBD2 (5 bases). V gave up 4 bases and J gave up 6 bases, with 15 bases separating them. The CDR3 is made up of 14 amino acids. Germline CDR1 and CDR2: MNHEY and SMNVEV (reference sequence). The chain's CDR3 is CASSSLLAAQTQYF. Here the CDR3 DNA reads TGTGCCAGCAGTTCGTTGCTAGCCGCACAGACCCAGTACTTC.

This clonotype was seen a single time. The gene calls are TRBV7-2 and TRBJ1-2; TRBD1 might be the D (5 bases). CDR1 is SGHTA and CDR2 is FQGNSA in the germline V gene. Trimming removed 0 bases from V and 6 bases from J, with 8 bases in between. The CDR3 sequence is 13 residues long. The CDR3 nucleotides read TGTGCCAGCAGCTTAGCCAGGGCGAATGGCTACACCTTC. The encoded protein is CASSLARANGYTF.

The genes are TRBV30 and TRBJ2-5, with unresolved D. There are 12 residues in the CDR3. The V and J ends lost 7 bases and 4 bases respectively, with 13 bases between them. Per germline, CDR1 GTSNPN and CDR2 SVGIG (reference sequence). The CDR3 bases are TGTGCCTCCTCCGGGCTAGGAGAGACCCAGTACTTC. Its translation: CASSGLGETQYF. Full variable domain (missing parts from reference TRBV30 and TRBJ2-5): SQTIHQWPATLVQPVGSPLSLECTVEGTSNPNLYWYRQAAGRGLQLLFYSVGIGQISSEVPQNLSASRPQDRQFILSSKKLLLSDSGFYLCASSGLGETQYFGPGTRLLVL.

The chain is built from TRBV7-2 and TRBJ2-1; either TRBD1 or TRBD2 may fit D (5 bases each). The ends were cut back, 5 bases at V and 4 bases at J, with 12 bases in the middle. The V gene's germline CDR1 is SGHTA and CDR2 FQGNSA. The CDR3 totals 14 residues. The CDR3 reads CASSPEGRYNEQFF. CDR3 in DNA: TGTGCCAGCAGCCCCGAGGGACGGTACAATGAGCAGTTCTTC.

This clonotype was detected ten times or more. V and J are TRBV6-5 and TRBJ1-2; 8 bases line up with TRBD1. The CDR3 has 16 residues. The V and J ends lost 5 bases and 4 bases, in that order; junction bases with no gene match: 12. Germline V gene data show CDR1 as MNHEY and CDR2 as SVGAGI. The CDR3, as DNA: TGTGCCAGCAGTCCGGACAGGGCCCCCTATGCCTATGGCTACACCTTC. This gives the protein CASSPDRAPYAYGYTF.

This clonotype occurred a few times. V and J are TRBV7-2 and TRBJ2-5; 7 bases line up with TRBD1. Germline-derived CDR1 and CDR2 are SGHTA and FQGNSA. The junction had 8 bases not matched to a gene; V was cut back by 1 base and J by 3 bases. This CDR3 has 16 amino acids. CDR3: CASSLVGHRGKETQYF. CDR3 sequence (DNA): TGTGCCAGCAGCTTAGTTGGACACAGGGGAAAAGAGACCCAGTACTTC.

This clonotype was picked up a small number of times. V and J are TRBV11-2 and TRBJ2-4, with a tentative D call TRBD2 (5 bases). TRBJ2-5 matches the DNA end more closely, so the J call is doubtful. Per the germline V gene, CDR1 is SGHAT and CDR2 is FQNNGV. The CDR3 length is 13 residues. The CDR3 bases are TGTGCCAGCAGCTTAGGACCTGGAGGGACCCAGTACTTC. Translating it yields CASSLGPGGTQYF.

Many counts were recorded for this clonotype. The rearrangement links TRBV27 to TRBJ2-6, with 8 bases that match TRBD1. Germline loops: CDR1 MNHEY, CDR2 SMNVEV (reference sequence). The CDR3 length is 18 residues. With V trimmed by 6 bases and J by 0 bases, 10 bases remained unmatched. This CDR3 reads CASRRQGTRYSGANVLTF. The DNA of the CDR3 is TGTGCCAGCAGGCGACAGGGGACAAGGTACTCTGGGGCCAACGTCCTGACTTTC.

There are many counts of this clonotype. This chain links TRBV15 with TRBJ2-5, with unresolved D. V lost 0 bases and J 5 bases, leaving 13 bases between the germline ends. In germline, CDR1 is LNHNV, CDR2 YYDKDF (reference sequence). This CDR3 contains 15 residues. The CDR3 DNA is TGTGCCACCAGCAGAGATCGTACCTTTCCGGAGACCCAGTACTTC. As protein: CATSRDRTFPETQYF.

This clonotype was counted between two and nine times. The gene calls are TRBV12-3 or TRBV12-4 and TRBJ2-1; D is ambiguous. V was shortened by 5 bases and J by 8 bases, with 13 bases between the two germline ends. This CDR3 has 13 amino acids. The CDR3 reads CASSPTMEHEQFF. CDR3 in DNA: TGTGCCAGCAGTCCGACCATGGAGCATGAGCAGTTCTTC.

On this clonotype: One end of the junction does not line up with germline, which may come from a read error. The J gene is TRBJ2-1, the V gene TRBV18; tentatively, D is TRBD1 or TRBD2 (5 bases each). Per germline, CDR1 KGHSH and CDR2 LQKENI. This CDR3 region has 15 residues. The DNA of the CDR3 is TGTGCCAGCTCACGTTGGGGGTTACCCTACAATGGGCAGTTCTTC. Residues: CASSRWGLPYNGQFF.

This chain joins TRBV2 and TRBJ2-1; D gene uncertain. The CDR3 has 14 residues. Germline V gene lookup returns CDR1 SNHLY and CDR2 FYNNEI. V gave up 3 bases and J gave up 4 bases, with 10 bases separating them. The CDR3 spells CASSDRQNYNEQFF. CDR3 DNA: TGTGCCAGCAGTGATAGGCAGAATTACAATGAGCAGTTCTTC.

This clonotype was recorded a few times. V and J are TRBV20-1 and TRBJ2-7, with D possibly being TRBD2 (7 bases). Germline assignment: CDR1 DFQATT and CDR2 SNEGSKA (reference sequence). The CDR3 totals 16 residues. V was clipped by 4 bases and J by 2 bases, with 21 bases between them. CDR3 DNA sequence: TGCAGTGCTAAGGCCCCGGGGGGCGAAACGGCCTACGAGCAGTACTTC. This codes for CSAKAPGGETAYEQYF.

This clonotype was detected a few times. V is TRBV2 and J is TRBJ2-1; the match to TRBD2 covers 8 bases. The CDR3 length is 10 residues. Germline loops: CDR1 SNHLY, CDR2 FYNNEI. V lost 5 bases and J lost 15; bases outside the gene matches: 3. In DNA, the CDR3 is TGTGCCAGCAGTAGCGGGGGTCGGTTCTTC. Residues: CASSSGGRFF.

V and J are TRBV3-1 and TRBJ1-6; no reliable D call. Per the germline V gene, CDR1 is LGHDT and CDR2 is YNNKEL (reference sequence). The CDR3 spans 14 residues. V gave up 4 bases and J gave up 3 bases, with 7 bases separating them. DNA for the CDR3: TGTGCCAGCAGCCGGGCCAGCTATAATTCACCCCTCCACTTT. As protein: CASSRASYNSPLHF.